The rows below give T cell receptor beta chains drawn from one sample of a study of OX40 agonist ivuxolimab in advanced cancers. This table comes from immunoSEQ multiplex PCR, and its TCRdb copy is limited to in-frame clones, with some not included. This table has about 110,000 clones, 75% to 95% appearing once. This material consisted of CD4+ or CD8+ T cells sorted from blood, taken in a trial of the OX40 agonist ivuxolimab. The receptors were sampled from an adult with an advanced solid tumor such as melanoma, head and neck, liver or kidney cancer. Both conserved end residues are part of each CDR3. A D gene is named only where the DNA matches it firmly.

d_call j_call v_call cdr3_aa
- TRBJ1-4 TRBV6-1 CASSQGGTTNEKLFF
TRBD2 TRBJ2-3 TRBV5-1 CASSLGGTSEDTQYF
- TRBJ2-3 TRBV2 CASSELTVGTQYF
- TRBJ2-2 TRBV5-8 CASRITGWRLFF
TRBD1 TRBJ1-1 TRBV30 CAWTRQGPTEAFF
TRBD2 TRBJ2-1 TRBV15 CATSRELGGSSVYNEQFF
- TRBJ2-1 TRBV6-1 CASSEGGKPNEQFF
- TRBJ2-6 TRBV5-4 CASSLDVNSGANVLTF
TRBD1 TRBJ1-2 TRBV19 CASSLPAGGNYGYTF
- TRBJ2-5 TRBV29-1 CSSLTSQETQYF
- TRBJ1-2 TRBV5-1 CASSLEGSGYTF
TRBD1 TRBJ1-5 TRBV2 CASSGTEANQPQHF
TRBD1 TRBJ2-7 TRBV5-1 CATRGTGGSEQYF
TRBD1 TRBJ2-1 TRBV7-6 CASSDRVAYNEQFF
- TRBJ2-3 TRBV11-3 CASNSAGDTQYF
- TRBJ1-6 TRBV5-4 CASSLAQVHNSPLHF
TRBD2 TRBJ2-7 TRBV7-9 CASSSGLAGVPSYEQYF
TRBD1 TRBJ2-2 TRBV9 CASSRQVGTGLLGELFF
- TRBJ2-5 TRBV7-7 CASSLDSTSETQYF
- TRBJ1-1 TRBV6-1 CASSLGVLSAEAFF
TRBD1 TRBJ2-6 TRBV5-1 CASSSSPGQGLSGANVLTF
- TRBJ1-2 TRBV2 CASMVEGGFYGYTF
TRBD2 TRBJ2-6 TRBV30 CAWTRGGAGANVLTF
- TRBJ1-1 TRBV29-1 CSASRGDTEAFF
- TRBJ2-6 TRBV9 CASSVPGLANVLTF
- TRBJ1-4 TRBV23-1 CASSQSPSGGPGNEKLFF
TRBD1 TRBJ2-1 TRBV11-2 CASSSPGQGAHEQFF
- TRBJ1-1 TRBV19 CASTPSIMNTEAFF
- TRBJ1-6 TRBV11-2 CASSLLMVTGNSPLHF
- TRBJ1-1 TRBV6-1 CASSETAQGEAFF
TRBD2 TRBJ2-1 TRBV7-3 CASSSLGLADPNNEQFF
TRBD2 TRBJ2-1 TRBV7-2 CASRLAGYNEQFF
TRBD2 TRBJ2-3 TRBV5-1 CASSRSGTSVTDTQYF
- TRBJ2-1 TRBV5-8 CASTPPGLRQWEQFF
- TRBJ2-7 TRBV21-1 CASSKCGGWYEQYF
- TRBJ1-5 TRBV5-8 CASSLFGQGSSNQPQHF
- TRBJ2-2 TRBV14 CASSQELIGELFF
- TRBJ1-2 TRBV19 CASSPTLLPNYGYTF
TRBD2 TRBJ2-1 TRBV5-1 CASSLATLAGGDAEQFF
TRBD2 TRBJ2-3 TRBV18 CASSRTPGLAGRVDTQYF
- TRBJ1-3 TRBV7-6 CASSLGTNTGGNTIYF
- TRBJ2-4 TRBV6-5 CASRRSELAKNIQYF
- TRBJ1-4 TRBV30 CAHQRRTNEKLFF
- TRBJ2-1 TRBV6-5 CASGGADNEQFF
- TRBJ2-7 TRBV28 CASSLGSGRSSYEQYF
- TRBJ1-5 TRBV5-4 CASSLDGGGNQPQHF
- TRBJ2-5 TRBV30 CAWSAGLQETQYF
- TRBJ1-3 TRBV28 CASSWTRASGNTIYF
- TRBJ1-1 TRBV2 CASSAGTNTEAFF
TRBD1 TRBJ1-5 TRBV19 CASSKSTGDYSNQPQHF
TRBD1 TRBJ1-2 TRBV2 CASSRDRGANYGYTF
- TRBJ2-3 TRBV7-9 CASSLGARAGDTQYF
TRBD1 TRBJ2-2 TRBV11-3 CASSLRTGGFVGELFF
TRBD1 TRBJ2-7 TRBV6-5 CASSRDRGRVEQYF
- TRBJ1-6 TRBV30 CAWRPWSLRNSPLHF